This is a list of T cell receptor beta chains from one sample in a study of identical twins. TCRdb re-analysed the 5' RACE reads in MiXCR, keeping a single row per CDR3 protein. The sample has approximately 250,000 distinct CDR3 sequences; 6.5% are singletons. This sample also belongs to another study, concerning T cells expressing NK-cell markers.

What was sequenced was CD8+ T cells sorted from blood. These receptors were collected from a young woman in good health. Both conserved end residues are part of each CDR3. Fields, in order: V gene, D gene, clone size, J gene, CDR3 protein, CDR3 DNA. A D gene is named only where the DNA matches it firmly. Clone size is given for some rows only: seen once, a few or many times, or a class if the clone is expanded.

v_call: TRBV6-2/TRBV6-3
d_call: TRBD2
clone_size: few
j_call: TRBJ2-3
cdr3_aa: CASSYSAGGSDTQYF
cdr3_nt: TGTGCCAGCAGTTACTCGGCGGGGGGGTCAGATACGCAGTATTTT

v_call: TRBV6-1
d_call: TRBD1
clone_size: once
j_call: TRBJ1-5
cdr3_aa: CASGDRGFGQPQHF
cdr3_nt: TGTGCCAGCGGGGACAGGGGTTTTGGCCAGCCCCAGCATTTT

v_call: TRBV7-9
d_call: .
clone_size: few
j_call: TRBJ1-1
cdr3_aa: CASATIRGLNTEAFF
cdr3_nt: TGTGCCAGCGCTACCATTCGCGGATTGAACACTGAAGCTTTCTTT

v_call: TRBV12-3/TRBV12-4
d_call: TRBD1
clone_size: .
j_call: TRBJ2-1
cdr3_aa: CAGAGTGEHNEQFF
cdr3_nt: TGTGCCGGCGCAGGAACAGGGGAACACAATGAGCAGTTCTTC

v_call: TRBV20-1
d_call: .
clone_size: few
j_call: TRBJ2-7
cdr3_aa: CSARSGDTYEQYF
cdr3_nt: TGCAGTGCTAGGTCAGGGGATACCTACGAGCAGTACTTC

v_call: TRBV21-1
d_call: .
clone_size: .
j_call: TRBJ1-3
cdr3_aa: CASSLQGQGGGNTIYF
cdr3_nt: TGTGCCAGCAGCCTCCAGGGACAGGGGGGTGGAAACACCATATATTTT

v_call: TRBV6-2/TRBV6-3
d_call: .
clone_size: .
j_call: TRBJ1-1
cdr3_aa: CASRWAANTEAFF
cdr3_nt: TGTGCCAGCAGATGGGCGGCGAACACTGAAGCTTTCTTT

v_call: TRBV9
d_call: TRBD1
clone_size: .
j_call: TRBJ2-1
cdr3_aa: CASSDGQGSYNEQFF
cdr3_nt: TGTGCCAGCAGCGACGGACAGGGTTCCTACAATGAGCAGTTCTTC

v_call: TRBV3-1
d_call: .
clone_size: many
j_call: TRBJ2-7
cdr3_aa: CASSPRQSYEQYF
cdr3_nt: TGTGCCAGCAGCCCCAGACAGTCCTACGAGCAGTACTTC

v_call: TRBV11-2
d_call: .
clone_size: few
j_call: TRBJ1-3
cdr3_aa: CASSPVSVSSGNTIYF
cdr3_nt: TGTGCCAGCAGCCCTGTAAGCGTGAGCTCTGGAAACACCATATATTTT

v_call: TRBV29-1
d_call: .
clone_size: .
j_call: TRBJ2-3
cdr3_aa: CSVEDIVNPDTQYF
cdr3_nt: TGCAGCGTTGAAGATATAGTTAATCCAGATACGCAGTATTTT

v_call: TRBV20-1
d_call: .
clone_size: .
j_call: TRBJ2-4
cdr3_aa: CSARSGDETKNIQYF
cdr3_nt: TGCAGTGCTAGGTCGGGGGATGAAACCAAAAACATTCAGTACTTC

v_call: TRBV14
d_call: TRBD2
clone_size: few
j_call: TRBJ2-1
cdr3_aa: CASSQEAGLGREQFF
cdr3_nt: TGTGCCAGCAGCCAAGAAGCGGGACTAGGTCGAGAGCAGTTCTTC

v_call: TRBV5-1
d_call: .
clone_size: many
j_call: TRBJ1-2
cdr3_aa: CASSVLSHRSYYGYTF
cdr3_nt: TGCGCCAGCAGCGTCCTATCCCACCGTTCCTACTATGGCTACACCTTC

v_call: TRBV7-9
d_call: .
clone_size: few
j_call: TRBJ2-3
cdr3_aa: CASSFRRTTDTQYF
cdr3_nt: TGTGCCAGCAGCTTCCGGCGGACTACAGATACGCAGTATTTT

v_call: TRBV20-1
d_call: .
clone_size: many
j_call: TRBJ2-1
cdr3_aa: CSRTEIYNEQFF
cdr3_nt: TGCAGCCGGACAGAAATTTACAATGAGCAGTTCTTC

v_call: TRBV10-3
d_call: TRBD2
clone_size: many
j_call: TRBJ2-1
cdr3_aa: CAISHPRSGGAGEQFF
cdr3_nt: TGTGCCATCAGCCACCCCCGGAGCGGGGGGGCCGGTGAGCAGTTCTTC

v_call: TRBV7-8
d_call: TRBD1
clone_size: .
j_call: TRBJ2-7
cdr3_aa: CASSLGQGITYEQYF
cdr3_nt: TGTGCCAGCAGCTTAGGACAGGGGATTACCTACGAGCAGTACTTC

v_call: TRBV3-1
d_call: TRBD1
clone_size: few
j_call: TRBJ1-2
cdr3_aa: CASSRLISRTGVLYGYTF
cdr3_nt: TGTGCCAGCAGCCGATTAATATCAAGGACAGGGGTTCTCTATGGCTACACCTTC

v_call: TRBV20-1
d_call: .
clone_size: .
j_call: TRBJ2-7
cdr3_aa: CSARREGHPYEQYF
cdr3_nt: TGCAGTGCTAGAAGGGAGGGACACCCCTACGAGCAGTACTTC

v_call: TRBV7-9
d_call: .
clone_size: many
j_call: TRBJ2-3
cdr3_aa: CASRSSLGDTQYF
cdr3_nt: TGTGCCAGCAGGTCGAGCCTGGGAGATACGCAGTATTTT

v_call: TRBV7-9
d_call: .
clone_size: .
j_call: TRBJ1-1
cdr3_aa: CASSLSREAFF
cdr3_nt: TGTGCCAGCAGCTTAAGCAGGGAAGCTTTCTTT